A selection of T cell receptor beta chains follows, all from one sample in a study of blood T cell repertoires in COVID-19. This table comes from immunoSEQ multiplex PCR, and its TCRdb copy is limited to in-frame clones, with some not included. The sample carries more than 400,000 clones, 80% to 95% recorded once. The sample taken for sequencing was PBMCs or T cells enriched from blood (not recorded which). These receptors all stem from a man aged 18 to 35 who had recovered from COVID-19. CDR3s include the opening cysteine and the closing phenylalanine or tryptophan.

>TRBV11-2|TRBJ1-5
CASSLGDTSNQPQHF
>TRBV30|TRBJ2-1
CAWSEDYEQFF
>TRBV3-1/TRBV3-2|TRBJ2-1
CASSQFARVTSGTYNEQFF
>TRBV10-3|TRBJ2-1
CAISESRKGYNEQFF
>TRBV5-1|TRBJ1-1
CASSLFGRDTEAFF
>TRBV5-5|TRBJ1-1
CASSLNGGLNTEAFF
>TRBV7-6|TRBJ1-1
CASSLARGGNTEAFF
>TRBV9|TRBJ1-6
CASSDESGSPLHF
>TRBV4-2|TRBJ2-7
CASSQGSGAYEQYF
>TRBV12-2|TRBJ1-5
CASRSIQGVWQPQHF
>TRBV16|TRBJ2-7
CASSQWSGNYEQYF
>TRBV7-2|TRBJ1-5
CASSHAAGNYQPQHF
>TRBV12-3/TRBV12-4|TRBJ1-5
CASSLGGSQPQHF
>TRBV6-5|TRBJ2-7
CASSLLAGGSYEQYF
>TRBV13|TRBJ1-1
CASSLSVSGQKNTEAFF